Reported below is one T cell receptor (beta chain). The repertoire was sequenced with immunoSEQ multiplex PCR; TCRdb's copy has only in-frame clones and lacks some. The table shows 300,000 to 450,000 clones, with more than 70% occurring only once. This record comes from a study of blood T cell repertoires in COVID-19. Seattle enrolled patients during active infection and tracked them longitudinally. J gave up 0 bases and V 6 bases, and 8 bases lay outside the gene matches. The CDR3 contains 16 residues. Germline V gene lookup returns CDR1 SGHRS and CDR2 YFSETQ. The clonotype was recovered from an older woman with COVID-19, enrolled during active disease. The rearrangement joins TRBV5-1 to TRBJ2-2, with 7 nucleotides matching TRBD1. Sequencing was carried out using peripheral blood. Here the CDR3 reads CASNYQGVSNTGELFF. For the CDR3, the DNA is TGCGCCAGCAACTACCAGGGGGTATCGAACACCGGGGAGCTGTTTTTT.